A selection of T cell receptor beta chains follows, all from one sample in a study of blood T cell repertoires in COVID-19. Clones were read by immunoSEQ multiplex PCR, and TCRdb kept only the in-frame ones, dropping some. The sample holds approximately 190,000 clones, about 81% seen once. Sequencing input: peripheral blood. The source of these receptors is a man aged 25-45 years with active or convalescent COVID-19. The CDR3 runs from the conserved cysteine through the conserved F or W. Each record gives: V gene, J gene, D gene, clone size, CDR3 protein, CDR3 DNA. D genes are given only for firm matches. Expanded clones get a size class; other rows say once, few or many, or leave the size out.

>TRBV9|TRBJ2-2|TRBD2|-
CASSVGLGLAGEGELFF
TGTGCCAGCAGCGTAGGTCTGGGACTAGCGGGAGAAGGGGAGCTGTTTTTT
>TRBV5-1|TRBJ1-6|-|-
CASRGSGNSPLHF
TGCGCCAGCAGGGGGAGCGGGAATTCACCCCTCCACTTT
>TRBV4-2|TRBJ1-1|-|few
CASSQDPGGGTEAFF
TGTGCCAGCAGCCAAGACCCCGGCGGAGGAACTGAAGCTTTCTTT
>TRBV27|TRBJ1-1|TRBD1|-
CASSLSSGGLEAFF
TGTGCCAGCAGTTTATCCTCAGGGGGGCTTGAAGCTTTCTTT
>TRBV4-3|TRBJ1-3|-|-
CASSQDLGSGNTIYF
TGCGCCAGCAGCCAAGATCTCGGGTCTGGAAACACCATATATTTT
>TRBV10-2|TRBJ1-2|-|-
CASSLDSPSLYGYTF
TGCGCCAGCAGTTTAGACAGCCCAAGTCTCTATGGCTACACCTTC
>TRBV6-2/TRBV6-3|TRBJ2-7|-|-
CASSYSSRDEQYF
TGTGCCAGCAGTTACTCGAGCAGGGACGAGCAGTACTTC
>TRBV18|TRBJ1-5|TRBD1|once
CASSDRTGHNQPQHF
TGTGCCAGCTCAGATAGGACAGGTCACAATCAGCCCCAGCATTTT
>TRBV6-5|TRBJ2-2|-|-
CASDRSNTGELFF
TGTGCCAGCGACAGGAGTAACACCGGGGAGCTGTTTTTT
>TRBV5-5|TRBJ1-1|-|-
CASSLQSQQTEAFF
TGTGCCAGCAGCTTGCAGAGTCAACAGACTGAAGCTTTCTTT
>TRBV24-1|TRBJ2-7|TRBD1|-
CATSDSGTGRDEQYF
TGTGCCACCAGTGATTCTGGGACAGGGAGGGACGAGCAGTACTTC
>TRBV14|TRBJ1-5|-|-
CASSQQWSTADDDQPQHF
TGTGCCAGCAGCCAACAGTGGAGCACCGCAGATGACGATCAGCCCCAGCATTTT
>TRBV9|TRBJ2-2|-|once
CASSVEGGNTGELFF
TGTGCCAGCAGCGTAGAAGGGGGGAACACCGGGGAGCTGTTTTTT
>TRBV19|TRBJ2-1|TRBD2|-
CASSPQSGAVSYNEQFF
TGTGCCAGTAGTCCCCAAAGCGGGGCAGTCTCCTACAATGAGCAGTTCTTC
>TRBV7-9|TRBJ1-6|-|-
CASSSSGERNSPLHF
TGTGCCAGCAGCTCCAGCGGGGAACGGAATTCACCCCTCCACTTT
>TRBV19|TRBJ1-2|TRBD1|-
CASTSGGYGYTF
TGTGCCAGTACTTCAGGGGGCTATGGCTACACCTTC
>TRBV5-6|TRBJ2-7|TRBD2|few
CASSLGRGVEQYF
TGTGCCAGCAGCCTGGGGCGGGGGGTCGAGCAGTACTTC
>TRBV11-3|TRBJ2-5|TRBD1|-
CASSSGQMETQYF
TGTGCCAGCAGCTCGGGACAGATGGAGACCCAGTACTTC
>TRBV14|TRBJ1-2|TRBD1|-
CASSRPGQGRQGYTF
TGTGCCAGCAGCCGACCGGGACAGGGGCGTCAAGGCTACACCTTC
>TRBV3-1/TRBV3-2|TRBJ2-1|-|-
CASSQGPGRNEQFF
TGTGCCAGCAGCCAAGGTCCGGGTCGGAATGAGCAGTTCTTC
>TRBV28|TRBJ1-4|-|-
CASSLGHSNEKLFF
TGTGCCAGCAGCCTGGGACACTCTAATGAAAAACTGTTTTTT
>TRBV4-2|TRBJ1-2|TRBD1|-
CASSQGTGAGYTF
TGTGCCAGCAGCCAAGGGACAGGGGCTGGCTACACCTTC
>TRBV25-1|TRBJ2-1|TRBD2|once
CASGLAGGVEQFF
TGTGCCAGCGGACTAGCGGGAGGGGTTGAGCAGTTCTTC
>TRBV30|TRBJ2-2|TRBD1|-
CAWSDRGQGELFF
TGTGCCTGGTCGGACAGGGGGCAAGGGGAGCTGTTTTTT
>TRBV11-3|TRBJ2-1|-|-
CASSLLSDEQFF
TGTGCCAGCAGCTTACTTTCGGATGAGCAGTTCTTC
>TRBV18|TRBJ1-1|TRBD1|once
CASSPIPGQKTTEAFF
TGTGCCAGCTCACCGATTCCGGGACAGAAGACCACTGAAGCTTTCTTT
>TRBV4-1|TRBJ2-7|TRBD1|-
CASSPDRSTTYEQYF
TGCGCCAGCAGCCCGGACAGGTCGACAACCTACGAGCAGTACTTC
>TRBV5-6|TRBJ1-1|TRBD1|few
CASSFRTGRRTEAFF
TGTGCCAGCAGCTTCCGGACAGGCCGCCGCACTGAAGCTTTCTTT
>TRBV9|TRBJ1-2|TRBD1|-
CASSPGQGAHGYTF
TGTGCCAGCAGCCCCGGACAGGGGGCACATGGCTACACCTTC
>TRBV5-1|TRBJ2-5|TRBD2|-
CASSPGGSETQYF
TGCGCCAGCAGCCCCGGGGGGAGCGAGACCCAGTACTTC
>TRBV9|TRBJ1-6|-|-
CASSPRVRSPLHF
TGTGCCAGCAGCCCCAGGGTCCGCTCACCCCTCCACTTT
>TRBV28|TRBJ1-4|-|once
CASSLLTSSNEKLFF
TGTGCCAGCAGTCTCCTGACAAGCAGTAATGAAAAACTGTTTTTT
>TRBV6-6|TRBJ1-2|TRBD1|-
CASSYSITGGGYTF
TGTGCCAGCAGTTACTCGATCACAGGGGGCGGCTACACCTTC
>TRBV23-1|TRBJ2-5|TRBD1|-
CASSGTGAYQETQYF
TGCGCCAGCAGCGGGACAGGCGCGTACCAAGAGACCCAGTACTTC
>TRBV12-3/TRBV12-4|TRBJ2-3|-|-
CASGGDTQYF
TGTGCCAGCGGAGGGGATACGCAGTATTTT
>TRBV3-1/TRBV3-2|TRBJ1-6|-|once
CASSQDRGDSPLHF
TGTGCCAGCAGCCAAGACAGGGGTGATTCACCCCTCCACTTT
>TRBV12-5|TRBJ2-1|TRBD1|-
CASGSDRGNEQFF
TGTGCTAGTGGTTCGGACAGGGGAAATGAGCAGTTCTTC
>TRBV5-4|TRBJ1-2|TRBD1|few
CASSPRTGGYTF
TGTGCCAGCAGCCCTCGGACAGGGGGATACACCTTC
>TRBV19|TRBJ1-1|-|-
CASTLSGQGSTEAFF
TGTGCCAGTACCCTCAGCGGCCAGGGGAGCACTGAAGCTTTCTTT
>TRBV11-2|TRBJ2-5|TRBD2|-
CASSLTQREFPETQYF
TGTGCCAGCAGCTTAACCCAGCGGGAGTTCCCAGAGACCCAGTACTTC
>TRBV11-3|TRBJ2-7|-|-
CASSRRAQDEQYF
TGTGCCAGCAGCCGGAGGGCCCAGGACGAGCAGTACTTC
>TRBV28|TRBJ1-2|-|-
CASSTVYGYTF
TGTGCCAGCAGTACAGTTTATGGCTACACCTTC
>TRBV6-5|TRBJ2-1|-|-
CASRLDRSSYNEQFF
TGTGCCAGCAGACTCGACAGGAGCTCCTACAATGAGCAGTTCTTC
>TRBV29-1|TRBJ2-7|TRBD2|once
CSVGLTSGPTSGEQYF
TGCAGCGTCGGATTAACTAGCGGGCCCACAAGCGGCGAGCAGTACTTC
>TRBV3-1/TRBV3-2|TRBJ2-3|TRBD1|-
CASSQEMDRGITDTQYF
TGTGCCAGCAGCCAAGAAATGGACAGGGGAATCACAGATACGCAGTATTTT
>TRBV13|TRBJ2-5|-|-
CASSLGQGIETQYF
TGTGCCAGCAGCTTAGGACAGGGAATAGAGACCCAGTACTTC